Shown below are 13 T cell receptor beta chains from a single sample sequenced in a study of early T cells in non-severe SARS-CoV-2 infection. TCRdb analysed the 5' RACE reads with MiXCR anew, one entry per CDR3 protein. The sample gives some 38,000 distinct CDR3 sequences, under 5% of which show up once; less than 12% is in the top ten. The material sequenced was whole blood. All receptors derive from an adult who was a healthcare worker with PCR-confirmed SARS-CoV-2 infection or an uninfected control (not recorded which).

This clonotype was seen more than once but under ten times. The CDR3 reads CASTISGSRGYTF. The CDR3, as DNA: TGTGCCAGCACAATATCAGGGTCGCGTGGCTACACCTTC. This sequence joins TRBV2 and TRBJ1-2, with D possibly matching TRBD1 (5 bases). This CDR3 is built from 13 residues. The germline gives CDR1 SNHLY, CDR2 FYNNEI. V gave up 7 bases and J gave up 7 bases, with 16 bases separating them.

The chain joins TRBV7-2 to TRBJ2-2, with 7 positions matching TRBD2. This CDR3 is built from 15 residues. Germline CDR1 reads SGHTA; CDR2 reads FQGNSA. The V and J ends lost 4 bases and 2 bases, in that order; junction bases with no gene match: 4. The CDR3 loop reads CASSSSGVNTGELFF. The CDR3 nucleotides are TGTGCCAGCAGCTCTAGCGGAGTTAACACCGGGGAGCTGTTTTTT.

The J gene is TRBJ2-7, the V gene TRBV18; D gene uncertain. The CDR3 is 17 amino acids. Germline V lookup: CDR1 KGHSH, CDR2 LQKENI. Trimming left V 4 bases short and J 1 base short, with 20 bases between. The CDR3 loop is CASSLSLTGKGSYEQYV. The CDR3 bases are TGTGCCAGCTCACTCAGTCTGACGGGTAAGGGATCCTACGAGCAGTACGTC.

The chain links TRBV5-1 to TRBJ1-4, with 8 bases that match TRBD1. V lost 3 bases and J lost 6; bases outside the gene matches: 10. Germline assignment: CDR1 SGHRS and CDR2 YFSETQ. The CDR3 sequence is 16 residues long. CDR3 sequence reads: CASSSEVQGAHEKLFF. The CDR3 region has the DNA TGCGCCAGCAGCTCGGAGGTCCAGGGGGCGCATGAAAAACTGTTTTTT.

Ten or more counts support this clonotype. The chain couples TRBV7-9 to TRBJ2-3; TRBD2 matches 10 bases. This CDR3 comprises 16 residues. Germline V gene data show CDR1 as SEHNR and CDR2 as FQNEAQ (reference sequence). J was trimmed by 4 bases and V by 5 bases; bases with no gene match: 9. The CDR3: CASSTPSGSGADTQYF. CDR3 nucleotides: TGTGCCAGCAGCACCCCTAGCGGGAGCGGTGCAGATACGCAGTATTTT.

The chain couples TRBV3-1 to TRBJ1-3, with TRBD1 as a possible D gene (5 bases). From germline, CDR1 is LGHDT and CDR2 YNNKEL (reference sequence). The CDR3 loop spans 15 amino acids. With 3 bases removed from V and 4 bases from J, the gap between germline ends came to 13 bases. CDR3 sequence reads: CASSHVSGFGNTIYF. The DNA for the CDR3 is TGTGCCAGCAGCCATGTTTCAGGGTTCGGAAACACCATATATTTT.

This clonotype occurred many times. The chain has TRBV29-1 and TRBJ2-1; D is perhaps TRBD2 (6 bases). The CDR3 has 16 amino acids. Germline-derived CDR1 and CDR2 are SQVTM and ANQGSEA. Trimming shortened V by 4 bases and J by 2 bases, and 18 bases separated the two germline ends. CDR3 residues: CSVGTAGTEPYNEQFF. The CDR3 DNA sequence: TGCAGCGTTGGGACCGCCGGGACTGAACCCTACAATGAGCAGTTCTTC.

This clonotype was counted many times. V usage is TRBV12-3 or TRBV12-4 and J usage is TRBJ1-1; TRBD1 might be the D (5 bases). V lost 6 bases and J 0 bases, leaving 11 bases between the germline ends. CDR3 size: 14 residues. DNA of the CDR3: TGTGCCAGCAGGGCGGGGACTGTGAACACTGAAGCTTTCTTT. This translates into CASRAGTVNTEAFF.

There are many counts of this clonotype. The J gene is TRBJ2-1, the V gene TRBV12-3 or TRBV12-4; 9 bases line up with TRBD1. After removal of 3 bases from V and 7 bases from J, the junction contained 7 bases not matched to a gene. This CDR3 comprises 15 residues. The CDR3 sequence: CASSLSGTGWNEQFF. For the CDR3, the DNA is TGTGCCAGCAGTTTGAGCGGGACAGGGTGGAATGAGCAGTTCTTC.

This clonotype was seen ten or more times. The chain joins TRBV6-6 to TRBJ1-5; D remains unclear. CDR1 is MNHNY, CDR2 SVGAGI, per germline (reference sequence). Trimming pared 6 bases from V and 4 bases from J, leaving 10 bases between. The CDR3 sequence is 13 residues long. The CDR3 DNA sequence: TGTGCCAGCAGGATGGACGGTAATCAGCCCCAGCATTTT. Amino acid sequence: CASRMDGNQPQHF.

This clonotype has a count of ten or more. CDR3 protein: CASSLAAGLWTDTQYF. CDR3 nucleotides: TGTGCCAGCAGCTTAGCGGCGGGACTTTGGACAGATACGCAGTATTTT. The chain recombines TRBV7-2 with TRBJ2-3; D possibly corresponds to TRBD2 (6 bases). V lost 0 bases and J lost 3, with 13 bases in between. CDR3 length: 16 residues. CDR1 and CDR2 from the germline V gene are SGHTA and FQGNSA.

This clonotype was detected many times. The chain has TRBV6-1 and TRBJ2-1; D is perhaps TRBD2 (7 bases). CDR3 length: 16 amino acids. The V end was cut by 2 bases, the J end by 4 bases, with 15 bases between. Germline CDR1 reads MNHNS; CDR2 reads SASEGT. The CDR3 reads CASSEIVGGTYNEQFF. CDR3 coding DNA: TGTGCCAGCAGTGAAATCGTGGGAGGGACATACAATGAGCAGTTCTTC.

There are many counts of this clonotype. This chain connects TRBV27 to TRBJ2-7, with D unresolved. Germline CDR1 and CDR2: MNHEY and SMNVEV (reference sequence). This CDR3 spans 13 amino acids. Trimming cost V 2 bases and J 2 bases, with 7 bases left between them. CDR3 nucleotides: TGTGCCAGCAGTTTAGGTCCACCCTACGAGCAGTACGTC. This gives the protein CASSLGPPYEQYV.